The rows below give T cell receptor beta chains drawn from one sample of a study of cytomegalovirus exposure and HLA in healthy donors. Profiling relied on immunoSEQ multiplex PCR, and the TCRdb table lists in-frame clones only, not all of them. This sample has under 150,000 clones, with about 82% found just once. Sequenced sample: PBMCs. The source is a female donor in good health and CMV-seropositive. Both conserved end residues are part of each CDR3. Each record gives: J gene, clone size, V gene, D gene, CDR3 DNA, CDR3 protein. D genes are given only for firm matches. A row's size may be missing; if present it is once, few, many or a size class.

>TRBJ1-5|.|TRBV7-7|.
TGTGCCAGCAGACCGGGGGGGGGCGGCAATCAGCCCCAGCATTTT
CASRPGGGGNQPQHF
>TRBJ2-7|.|TRBV11-1|.
TGTGCCAGCAGCTTATCCCGGTACTCCTACGAGCAGTACTTC
CASSLSRYSYEQYF
>TRBJ2-3|.|TRBV19|TRBD2
TGTGCCAGTAGTGACCCGACTAGCGGGGGGTCAGATACGCAGTATTTT
CASSDPTSGGSDTQYF
>TRBJ2-7|.|TRBV29-1|.
TGCAGCGTTGAAAGGGACTCTACCTACGAGCAGTACTTC
CSVERDSTYEQYF
>TRBJ2-1|.|TRBV30|TRBD1
TGTGCCTGGCGACGACAGGGTTCCTACAATGAGCAGTTCTTC
CAWRRQGSYNEQFF
>TRBJ1-4|once|TRBV2|.
TGTGCCAGCACCCCTGGGGGGGCTGGAGAAAAACTGTTTTTT
CASTPGGAGEKLFF
>TRBJ2-7|few|TRBV7-2|.
TGTGCCAGCAGCGACCCCGGGAATACACCCTACGAGCAGTACTTC
CASSDPGNTPYEQYF
>TRBJ2-3|.|TRBV4-2|TRBD2
TGTGCCAGCAGCCAAGCGGTACTAGCGGGGGGGCGAGGCACAGATACGCAGTATTTT
CASSQAVLAGGRGTDTQYF
>TRBJ1-6|.|TRBV5-1|TRBD1
TGCGCCAGCAGCTTGGCCGGGACAGGGGTCGGATCACCCCTCCACTTT
CASSLAGTGVGSPLHF
>TRBJ1-1|.|TRBV6-6|.
TGTGCCAGCAGTCCCCAAGATAATCGGGGGACTGAAGCTTTCTTT
CASSPQDNRGTEAFF
>TRBJ2-7|.|TRBV19|TRBD1
TGTGCCAGTAGTCCAAGACAGGGGAACTACGAGCAGTACTTC
CASSPRQGNYEQYF
>TRBJ2-3|.|TRBV2|TRBD2
TGTGCCAGCAGGGGCACTAGCGGGATGGATACGCAGTATTTT
CASRGTSGMDTQYF
>TRBJ2-5|.|TRBV7-2|.
TGTGCCAGCAGCTTAGCGGGGAGTTCAGAGACCCAGTACTTC
CASSLAGSSETQYF
>TRBJ1-2|.|TRBV1|.
TGCACCTGCAGACAGGGGGCCCCCGGGGGTGGCTACACCTTC
CTCRQGAPGGGYTF
>TRBJ2-1|few|TRBV27|.
TGTGCCAGCAGTTATTTCCACGAGCGGCATCGCTCCTACAATGAGCAGTTCTTC
CASSYFHERHRSYNEQFF
>TRBJ2-7|few|TRBV6-1|.
TGTGCCAGCAGTGAAGTTCCGGACAGCGTATACGAGCAGTACTTC
CASSEVPDSVYEQYF
>TRBJ2-5|.|TRBV30|TRBD2
TGTGCCTGGAGTGTAGTTAGCGGGAGTGAGACCCAGTACTTC
CAWSVVSGSETQYF
>TRBJ2-5|.|TRBV7-2|TRBD1
TGTGCCAGCAGCACAGACAGGGTGTCGGCAGAGACCCAGTACTTC
CASSTDRVSAETQYF
>TRBJ2-7|.|TRBV12-5|TRBD1
TGTGCTAGGGTGGGGATGAGGACAGGGCGGTACGAGCAGTACTTC
CARVGMRTGRYEQYF
>TRBJ2-1|few|TRBV18|TRBD2
TGTGCCAGCTCACCCGGTAGCGGGAGGACCTACAATGAGCAGTTCTTC
CASSPGSGRTYNEQFF
>TRBJ2-3|.|TRBV2|.
TGTGCCAGAGGGGTCTCCCAGGGAGATACGCAGTATTTT
CARGVSQGDTQYF
>TRBJ2-3|.|TRBV9|TRBD2
TGTGCCAGCATCCCGGGACTAGCGGCAGATACGCAGTATTTT
CASIPGLAADTQYF
>TRBJ2-1|once|TRBV9|TRBD2
TGTGCCAGCAGCGTTAGCGGGGGACTCTACAATGAGCAGTTCTTC
CASSVSGGLYNEQFF
>TRBJ2-3|.|TRBV5-6|TRBD2
TGTGCCAGCAGCTTGGTATCTCCGGGACTAGGCACAGATACGCAGTATTTT
CASSLVSPGLGTDTQYF
>TRBJ1-1|.|TRBV14|.
TGTGCCAGCAGCCAAATCTGGGGGGGGAACACTGAAGCTTTCTTT
CASSQIWGGNTEAFF
>TRBJ2-5|few|TRBV9|TRBD2
TGTGCCAGCAGCGTCCTAGCGGGGCTGGGGGAGACCCAGTACTTC
CASSVLAGLGETQYF
>TRBJ2-1|.|TRBV6-5|TRBD2
TGTGCCAGCAGAGACGCTAGCGGGAGCGATGAGCAGTTCTTC
CASRDASGSDEQFF
>TRBJ2-7|.|TRBV7-2|.
TGTGCCAGCAGCTTAGGGCTCGGGGATTGGGGCGAGCAGTACTTC
CASSLGLGDWGEQYF
>TRBJ2-7|few|TRBV5-1|.
TGCGCCAGCAGCTTGGAGGGCGGGTTCTACGAGCAGTACTTC
CASSLEGGFYEQYF
>TRBJ1-4|.|TRBV28|.
TGTGCCAGCTGGGCTGGGACACTTGAAAAACTGTTTTTT
CASWAGTLEKLFF
>TRBJ2-7|.|TRBV7-6|TRBD2
TGTGTCAGCAGCTTAGGGGAGGTAGCGGGAGGGACCTACGAGCAGTACTTC
CVSSLGEVAGGTYEQYF
>TRBJ1-2|.|TRBV28|.
TGTGCCAGCAGTTTATTGGCCAGGGGCCGTGAGGACACCTTC
CASSLLARGREDTF
>TRBJ1-5|.|TRBV7-9|TRBD1
TGTGCCAGCAGCCTGGGACAGGTTAATCAGCCCCAGCATTTT
CASSLGQVNQPQHF
>TRBJ2-2|.|TRBV18|.
TGTGCCAGCTCACCGAGGGTTGCCGGGGAGCTGTTTTTT
CASSPRVAGELFF
>TRBJ2-3|.|TRBV7-3|TRBD2
TGTGCCAGCAGCTTAGCGGGAGGTTCGGATACGCAGTATTTT
CASSLAGGSDTQYF
>TRBJ1-4|few|TRBV6-5|.
TGTGCCAGCAGGCCAGGAGGGCCGGCTAATGAAAAACTGTTTTTT
CASRPGGPANEKLFF
>TRBJ1-2|.|TRBV28|.
TGTGCCAGCAGTTTTATCCCCTATGGCTACACCTTC
CASSFIPYGYTF
>TRBJ1-2|once|TRBV28|.
TGTGCCAGCAGTTTACGGGGGGCTAACTATGGCTACACCTTC
CASSLRGANYGYTF
>TRBJ2-7|.|TRBV5-1|.
TGCGCCAGCAGCTTGGCTGCCAGGGGAAGCGAGCAGTACTTC
CASSLAARGSEQYF
>TRBJ2-7|.|TRBV19|TRBD2
TGTGCCAGTAGTAGAAGACTAGCGGGAGACTACGAGCAGTACTTC
CASSRRLAGDYEQYF
>TRBJ2-1|.|TRBV15|.
TGTGCCACCAGCAAGGGGGGGCCCTACAATGAGCAGTTCTTC
CATSKGGPYNEQFF
>TRBJ2-1|.|TRBV11-3|TRBD2
TGTGCCAGCAGCCGGACTAGCGGGGGGGCCCGGGAGCAGTTCTTC
CASSRTSGGAREQFF
>TRBJ2-1|.|TRBV30|.
TGTGCCTGGAGTTCGACGAGGAGATGGTTGGTCTTC
CAWSSTRRWLVF
>TRBJ1-2|.|TRBV7-9|.
TGTGCCAGCAGCCGCTCGTACCAGGACTATGGCTACACCTTC
CASSRSYQDYGYTF
>TRBJ2-5|.|TRBV7-9|TRBD1
TGTGCCAGCAGCTACAGGGGGTGGGACCAAGAGACCCGGTACTTC
CASSYRGWDQETRYF
>TRBJ1-1|.|TRBV2|TRBD1
TGTGCCAGCAGTGAACTCGGGCAGGGGGCCCTTGAAGCTTTCTTT
CASSELGQGALEAFF
>TRBJ1-3|.|TRBV15|TRBD1
TGTGCCACCAGCATTTATGGACAGGGAACAATTGGAAACACCATATATTTT
CATSIYGQGTIGNTIYF
>TRBJ2-7|.|TRBV6-5|TRBD1
TGTGCCAGCAGACCCGGACAGGGGAGACCCTACGAGCAGTACTTC
CASRPGQGRPYEQYF
>TRBJ1-1|.|TRBV2|.
TGTGCCAGCAGTGAAGCGCTTCGGGGGACTGAAGCTTTCTTT
CASSEALRGTEAFF
>TRBJ2-5|.|TRBV7-2|.
TGTGCCAGCAGCTTAGAGGCTAGTACCCAAGAGACCCAGTACTTC
CASSLEASTQETQYF
>TRBJ2-2|.|TRBV11-3|.
TGTGCCAGCAGCTTACCCGGTTGTTGGTGGAGCGGGGAGCTGTTTTTT
CASSLPGCWWSGELFF
>TRBJ2-5|.|TRBV14|TRBD1
TGTGCCAGCAGCCAAGGGACAGGGGGTCCGGCGAGGCCCCAGTACTTC
CASSQGTGGPARPQYF
>TRBJ1-1|few|TRBV28|.
TGTGCCAGCAGTTTTTTAACATCAGGGGATCAGAACACTGAAGCTTTCTTT
CASSFLTSGDQNTEAFF
>TRBJ1-3|once|TRBV6-1|.
TGTGCCAGCAGGGAGGGGCCTTTCTCTGGAAACACCATATATTTT
CASREGPFSGNTIYF
>TRBJ1-2|.|TRBV7-9|.
TGTGCCAGCAGCACGGGGATTAACTATGGCTACACCTTC
CASSTGINYGYTF
>TRBJ1-2|.|TRBV5-1|TRBD1
TGCGCCAGCAGCCCCGGACAGGGAGATTATGGCTACACCTTC
CASSPGQGDYGYTF
>TRBJ2-3|few|TRBV18|.
TGTGCCAGCTCACCAAGTATCGGCAGGGGAACAGATACGCAGTATTTT
CASSPSIGRGTDTQYF
>TRBJ1-1|.|TRBV25-1|.
TGTGCCAGCAGCCGGGGGAAGGGGTTAAGCACTGAAGCTTTCTTT
CASSRGKGLSTEAFF
>TRBJ2-7|.|TRBV20-1|.
TGCAGTGCTAGAGATAGCAGCGAGCAGTACTTC
CSARDSSEQYF